Below are 24 T cell receptor beta chains sequenced from a single sample in a study of shared clonotypes between healthy human individuals. The repertoire was sequenced with immunoSEQ multiplex PCR; TCRdb's copy has only in-frame clones and lacks some. Of approximately 2.4 million clones listed, almost 96% are singletons. What was sequenced was naive CD4+ T cells sorted from blood. Documented subset: CD45RA+ positively selected. These TCRs come from a man in his late teens or twenties in good health.

This clone has a single count. This chain connects TRBV11-2 to TRBJ2-7; 10 bases are a match to TRBD1. Germline values: CDR1 SGHAT, CDR2 FQNNGV. The CDR3 has 15 amino acids. V shed 4 bases, J shed 5 bases, and the junction held 8 bases outside the gene matches. The CDR3 bases are TGTGCCAGCAGCTCCATGGGGACAGGGGCCCACGAGCAGTACTTC. Translation gives CASSSMGTGAHEQYF. The full variable domain, completed using reference TRBV11-2 and TRBJ2-7, is EAGVAQSPRYKIIEKRQSVAFWCNPISGHATLYWYQQILGQGPKLLIQFQNNGVVDDSQLPKDRFSAERLKGVDSTLKIQPAKLEDSAVYLCASSSMGTGAHEQYFGPGTRLTVT.

J is TRBJ2-1 and V is TRBV5-1; 7 nucleotides align to TRBD2. Germline V gene data show CDR1 as SGHRS and CDR2 as YFSETQ. The J segment lost 6 bases and the V segment lost 0 bases, leaving 9 bases of the junction unmatched. This CDR3 region has 16 residues. CDR3 nucleotides: TGCGCCAGCAGCTTGGCCGCGGGAGTGGGGTCCAATGAGCAGTTCTTC. Translating gives CASSLAAGVGSNEQFF.

The chain combines TRBV10-3 with TRBJ1-5; no clear D gene. The CDR3 loop spans 14 amino acids. From germline, CDR1 is ENHRY and CDR2 SYGVKD. V lost 6 bases and J lost 0, with 9 bases in between. The DNA of the CDR3 is TGTGCCATCAGCTCTATTAATAGCAATCAGCCCCAGCATTTT. It specifies CAISSINSNQPQHF.

The chain uses TRBV10-1 and TRBJ2-7; D may be TRBD1 or TRBD2 (5 bases each). CDR1 and CDR2 (germline): WNHNN, SYGVQD (reference sequence). This CDR3 region has 14 residues. The ends were cut back, 5 bases at V and 3 bases at J, with 14 bases in the middle. The CDR3 nucleotides are TGCGCCAGCAGTCGTGAGGGACGCCTCTACGAGCAGTACTTC. Translation: CASSREGRLYEQYF.

The CDR3 reads CASGLILPPKMQETQYF. The CDR3 coding sequence is TGTGCCAGCGGCCTGATCTTGCCCCCTAAGATGCAAGAGACCCAGTACTTC. The chain uses TRBV27 and TRBJ2-5; D call uncertain. V shed 8 bases and J shed 2 bases, with 24 bases lying between them. There are 17 residues in the CDR3. Per germline, CDR1 MNHEY and CDR2 SMNVEV (reference sequence).

J is TRBJ1-1 and V is TRBV29-1; perhaps TRBD1 as D (6 bases). V was clipped by 4 bases and J by 4 bases, with 10 bases between them. Per the germline V gene, CDR1 is SQVTM and CDR2 is ANQGSEA. The CDR3 runs to 12 residues. The CDR3 coding sequence is TGCAGCGTTGTACAGGGCGGCACTGAAGCTTTCTTT. Translation: CSVVQGGTEAFF.

The rearrangement links TRBV10-1 to TRBJ2-1, with D perhaps TRBD1 (6 bases). The CDR3 has 14 residues. The germline V gene has CDR1 WNHNN and CDR2 SYGVQD (reference sequence). Trimming pared 3 bases from V and 9 bases from J, leaving 15 bases between. This chain's CDR3 is CASSDGAGAGEQFF. CDR3 DNA sequence: TGCGCCAGCAGTGACGGTGCAGGGGCAGGTGAGCAGTTCTTC.

The chain carries TRBV11-3 and TRBJ2-3, with a weak D call TRBD2 (5 bases). Germline CDR1 and CDR2: SGHNT and YENEEA. The CDR3 totals 13 residues. The V and J ends lost 3 bases and 3 bases respectively, with 7 bases between them. The CDR3 protein is CASSFWETDTQYF. The CDR3 DNA is TGTGCCAGCAGCTTTTGGGAGACAGATACGCAGTATTTT. The full variable domain, its missing parts supplied by reference TRBV11-3 and TRBJ2-3, is EAGVVQSPRYKIIEKKQPVAFWCNPISGHNTLYWYLQNLGQGPELLIRYENEEAVDDSQLPKDRFSAERLKGVDSTLKIQPAELGDSAVYLCASSFWETDTQYFGPGTRLTVL.

The chain is built from TRBV28 and TRBJ2-1; TRBD1 matches at 7 bases. CDR1 is MDHEN, CDR2 SYDVKM, per germline. The CDR3 is 13 residues long. Trimming took 8 bases from V and 12 from J; bases not matched to a gene: 13. CDR3: CASGTVSPPWQFF. As DNA, the CDR3 is TGTGCCAGCGGGACAGTGAGCCCCCCCTGGCAGTTCTTC.

The V and J genes are TRBV4-3 and TRBJ2-3, with a weak D call TRBD1 (6 bases). The CDR3 contains 14 residues. Trimming took 1 base from V and 2 from J, leaving 7 bases between them. Germline V gives CDR1 LGHNA, CDR2 YSLEER. The CDR3 bases are TGCGCCAGCAGCCAAGGACAGGCCACAGATACGCAGTATTTT. Protein: CASSQGQATDTQYF.

The gene calls are TRBV4-1 and TRBJ2-3; 10 bases match TRBD2. This CDR3 is 17 amino acids long. Germline-derived CDR1 and CDR2 are MGHRA and YSYEKL. V was pared by 0 bases and J by 7 bases, with 10 bases of the junction left unmatched. The CDR3 loop is CASSQDESGRAGNTQYF. The CDR3 region has the DNA TGCGCCAGCAGCCAAGATGAAAGCGGGAGGGCCGGAAATACGCAGTATTTT.

The V gene is TRBV7-8, the J gene TRBJ1-1, with 7 bases matching TRBD1. Germline V gene sequence: CDR1 SGHVS, CDR2 FQNEAQ. Trimming at V came to 5 bases and at J to 7 bases, leaving 10 bases not matched to a gene. The CDR3 has 14 residues. CDR3 nucleotides: TGTGCCAGCAGCCAGATGACAGGGAGACTTGAAGCTTTCTTT. Translation: CASSQMTGRLEAFF.

The chain combines TRBV7-6 with TRBJ2-3; no reliable D call. The germline gives CDR1 SGHVS, CDR2 FNYEAQ. Trimming stripped 3 bases from V and 2 bases from J, with 6 bases between. The CDR3 is 13 residues long. The CDR3, as DNA: TGTGCCAGCAGCTTTTTCCCCACAGATACGCAGTATTTT. Translated, it gives CASSFFPTDTQYF.

This chain uses TRBV30 with TRBJ2-7; TRBD2 aligns across 7 bases. V lost 1 base and J lost 2; bases outside the gene matches: 2. Germline V gene data show CDR1 as GTSNPN and CDR2 as SVGIG (reference sequence). This CDR3 comprises 13 residues. The CDR3 region is CAWSGAGPYEQYF. As DNA, the CDR3 is TGTGCCTGGAGTGGAGCGGGGCCCTACGAGCAGTACTTC. The entire variable domain, with the rest obtained from reference TRBV30 and TRBJ2-7, is as follows: SQTIHQWPATLVQPVGSPLSLECTVEGTSNPNLYWYRQAAGRGLQLLFYSVGIGQISSEVPQNLSASRPQDRQFILSSKKLLLSDSGFYLCAWSGAGPYEQYFGPGTRLTVT.

This clone was seen once. The chain is built from TRBV7-2 and TRBJ2-3; a possible D gene is TRBD2 (6 bases). Trimming left V 4 bases short and J 6 bases short, with 14 bases between. The CDR3 consists of 14 residues. In germline, CDR1 is SGHTA, CDR2 FQGNSA. The CDR3 spells CASSSRDSRDTQYF. The DNA for the CDR3 is TGTGCCAGCAGCTCGCGGGACTCACGGGATACGCAGTATTTT.

About this clone: Distinct nucleotide sequences in the sample also encode this CDR3. V and J are TRBV19 and TRBJ1-1, with a weak D call TRBD1 (5 bases). Trimming cost V 4 bases and J 1 base, with 7 bases left between them. The CDR3 loop spans 13 amino acids. Germline lookup yields CDR1 LNHDA and CDR2 SQIVND (reference sequence). The CDR3 here is CASSNTGNTEAFF. The CDR3 nucleotides are TGTGCCAGTAGTAATACAGGGAACACTGAAGCTTTCTTT.

Details on this clone: At the DNA level, this CDR3 is encoded by other sequences in the same sample as well. The V and J genes are TRBV9 and TRBJ2-2; 8 positions agree with TRBD1. From germline, CDR1 is SGDLS and CDR2 YYNGEE. The CDR3 extends over 15 amino acids. V was clipped by 3 bases and J by 2 bases; unmatched bases: 3. The CDR3 nucleotides read TGTGCCAGCAGCGCCGGGACAGGAAACACCGGGGAGCTGTTTTTT. It codes for CASSAGTGNTGELFF. The full variable domain, with the rest looked up from reference TRBV9 and TRBJ2-2, is DSGVTQTPKHLITATGQRVTLRCSPRSGDLSVYWYQQSLDQGLQFLIQYYNGEERAKGNILERFSAQQFPDLHSELNLSSLELGDSALYFCASSAGTGNTGELFFGEGSRLTVL.

On this clone itself: This same CDR3 is encoded by further DNA sequences in the sample. The chain has TRBV7-9 and TRBJ1-2; D is possibly TRBD1 (5 bases). CDR1 is SEHNR, CDR2 FQNEAQ, per germline (reference sequence). The CDR3 length is 14 residues. V was shortened by 1 base and J by 2 bases, with 8 bases between the two germline ends. The DNA of the CDR3 is TGTGCCAGCAGCTTAGTGCAGGGCAACTATGGCTACACCTTC. This translates into CASSLVQGNYGYTF.

The chain recombines TRBV18 with TRBJ1-6, with D perhaps matching TRBD1 (6 bases). Germline V CDR1 and CDR2: KGHSH, LQKENI. V was pared by 3 bases and J by 9 bases, with 9 bases between. The CDR3 sequence is 13 residues long. The CDR3: CASSPQGSSPLHF. The CDR3 DNA sequence: TGTGCCAGCTCACCTCAGGGGAGTTCACCCCTCCACTTT.

The chain joins TRBV7-8 to TRBJ2-7, with 8 bases identical to TRBD2. The CDR3 is made up of 16 amino acids. Germline V gives CDR1 SGHVS, CDR2 FQNEAQ. V trimming: 4 bases; J trimming: 5 bases; junction bases outside the gene matches: 13. CDR3 DNA: TGTGCCAGCAGCTCCCCAGAGGTCGGGAGGGCCGACGAGCAGTACTTC. It translates to CASSSPEVGRADEQYF.

The chain uses TRBV7-9 and TRBJ2-7, with TRBD2 matching 14 bases. Germline loops: CDR1 SEHNR, CDR2 FQNEAQ (reference sequence). This CDR3 is 16 amino acids long. V shed 5 bases, J shed 5 bases, and the junction held 8 bases outside the gene matches. CDR3 sequence (DNA): TGTGCCAGCAGCACCGGACTAGCGGGGGGATCTGACGAGCAGTACTTC. This sequence encodes CASSTGLAGGSDEQYF.

The chain employs TRBV4-3 and TRBJ2-2, with D tentatively TRBD2 (8 bases). Germline loops: CDR1 LGHNA, CDR2 YSLEER. The CDR3 runs to 14 residues. Deletions cut 8 bases from V and 5 bases from J, with 15 bases between. CDR3 sequence reads: CASRGGQNTGELFF. Here the CDR3 DNA reads TGCGCCAGCCGGGGGGGACAGAATACCGGGGAGCTGTTTTTT.

The chain joins TRBV5-1 to TRBJ2-4; D might be TRBD1 or TRBD2, each matching 5 bases. The ends were cut back, 4 bases at V and 3 bases at J, with 20 bases in the middle. The CDR3 is 17 residues long. Germline CDR1 is SGHRS and CDR2 is YFSETQ. CDR3: CASSLPVARAGKNIQYF. The CDR3 DNA reads as TGCGCCAGCAGCCTTCCGGTGGCCAGGGCGGGCAAAAACATTCAGTACTTC.

This clone showed up just once. V is TRBV10-3 and J is TRBJ2-5; no firm D call. Germline values: CDR1 ENHRY, CDR2 SYGVKD. The length of the CDR3 is 12 residues. Trimming cost V 8 bases and J 1 base, with 8 bases left between them. CDR3 region: CAIGRPQETQYF. CDR3 DNA: TGTGCCATCGGTAGGCCCCAAGAGACCCAGTACTTC.